This is a list of T cell receptor beta chains from one sample in a study of OX40 agonist ivuxolimab in advanced cancers. Here immunoSEQ multiplex PCR was the method, and the copy in TCRdb shows in-frame clones only, minus some. The table has 74,000 or so clones, 89% seen once. The sequenced sample was CD4+ or CD8+ T cells sorted from blood, obtained in a trial of the OX40 agonist ivuxolimab. The receptors originated from an adult with an advanced solid tumor such as melanoma, head and neck, liver or kidney cancer. Both conserved end residues are part of each CDR3. Fields, in order: D gene, V gene, clone size, J gene, CDR3 protein, CDR3 DNA. The D gene is left open where the match is weak. Only part of the rows carry a size: once, few, many, or a class if the clone is expanded.

>-|TRBV7-9|-|TRBJ1-2
CASSLGGEDYGYTF
TGTGCCAGCAGCTTAGGAGGCGAAGACTATGGCTACACCTTC
>-|TRBV18|-|TRBJ1-5
CASSLGGGDQPQHF
TGTGCCAGCTCACTAGGGGGAGGGGATCAGCCCCAGCATTTT
>-|TRBV11-2|-|TRBJ1-3
CASSRLRGHGNTIYF
TGTGCCAGCAGCCGACTCAGGGGACATGGAAACACCATATATTTT
>-|TRBV5-4|-|TRBJ1-6
CASSTRALDSPLHF
TGTGCCAGCAGCACCAGGGCGTTGGATTCACCCCTCCACTTT
>-|TRBV6-1|-|TRBJ1-2
CASRATSIYGYTF
TGTGCCAGCAGGGCTACTTCTATCTATGGCTACACCTTC
>-|TRBV7-9|-|TRBJ1-5
CASSPWGNQPQHF
TGTGCCAGCAGCCCATGGGGCAATCAGCCCCAGCATTTT
>TRBD2|TRBV11-2|few|TRBJ2-7
CASSLGSGGAYEQYF
TGTGCCAGCAGCTTAGGTAGCGGGGGGGCCTACGAGCAGTACTTC
>-|TRBV6-1|-|TRBJ1-1
CASSEPGTNTEAFF
TGTGCCAGCAGTGAACCAGGAACGAACACTGAAGCTTTCTTT
>TRBD1|TRBV10-3|-|TRBJ1-2
CAISEWTGGQANYGYTF
TGTGCCATCAGTGAGTGGACAGGGGGCCAAGCTAACTATGGCTACACCTTC
>-|TRBV6-6|-|TRBJ2-3
CASRRAGLTDTQYF
TGTGCCAGCAGACGGGCAGGCCTCACAGATACGCAGTATTTT
>-|TRBV5-4|once|TRBJ2-7
CASSLGPGSSYEQYF
TGTGCCAGCAGTCTAGGACCCGGGAGTTCCTACGAGCAGTACTTC
>TRBD2|TRBV29-1|-|TRBJ2-7
CSVEGLAGVQLSAQYF
TGCAGCGTTGAGGGGCTAGCGGGAGTACAGCTATCGGCGCAGTACTTC
>TRBD1|TRBV2|-|TRBJ2-5
CASSGGQEETQYF
TGTGCCAGCAGTGGGGGACAGGAGGAGACCCAGTACTTC
>-|TRBV5-5|-|TRBJ1-1
CASSFLVGGMNTEAFF
TGTGCCAGCAGCTTCCTAGTTGGGGGGATGAACACTGAAGCTTTCTTT
>TRBD2|TRBV27|-|TRBJ2-5
CASSLWLAGVETQYF
TGTGCCAGCAGTTTATGGCTAGCGGGAGTAGAGACCCAGTACTTC
>TRBD2|TRBV4-2|-|TRBJ2-1
CASSHSLTSGEQFF
TGTGCCAGCAGCCATTCCCTCACTAGCGGGGAGCAGTTCTTC
>TRBD2|TRBV19|once|TRBJ2-1
CASSVTSGSLNEQFF
TGTGCCAGTAGTGTAACTAGCGGGAGCTTGAATGAGCAGTTCTTC
>-|TRBV29-1|-|TRBJ1-1
CSVYLPGHMNTEAFF
TGCAGCGTCTACCTACCGGGACACATGAACACTGAAGCTTTCTTT
>-|TRBV5-1|-|TRBJ2-1
CASSLAGTTFNNEQFF
TGCGCCAGCAGCTTGGCCGGGACCACTTTTAACAATGAGCAGTTCTTC
>-|TRBV27|few|TRBJ2-7
CASSFRQGGEQYF
TGTGCCAGCAGTTTTCGGCAGGGTGGGGAGCAGTACTTC
>-|TRBV7-6|-|TRBJ2-1
CASSSRFGAYNEQFF
TGTGCCAGCAGCTCCAGGTTCGGCGCCTACAATGAGCAGTTCTTC
>TRBD2|TRBV5-1|-|TRBJ2-3
CASSLGLAEITDTQYF
TGCGCCAGCAGCTTGGGACTAGCGGAGATCACAGATACGCAGTATTTT
>TRBD1|TRBV19|-|TRBJ1-3
CASKPGTESGNTIYF
TGTGCCAGTAAACCCGGGACAGAATCTGGAAACACCATATATTTT
>-|TRBV6-6|-|TRBJ1-5
CASSYNGRDQPQHF
TGTGCCAGCAGTTACAATGGGCGCGATCAGCCCCAGCATTTT
>TRBD1|TRBV28|-|TRBJ1-2
CASSPLGQGNSGYTF
TGTGCCAGCAGCCCGCTCGGACAGGGGAACAGTGGCTACACCTTC
>-|TRBV28|-|TRBJ2-7
CASSLIRGGYEQYF
TGTGCCAGCAGTTTAATCAGGGGGGGCTACGAGCAGTACTTC
>-|TRBV20-1|-|TRBJ2-1
CSASWYNEQFF
TGCAGTGCTAGCTGGTACAATGAGCAGTTCTTC
>-|TRBV19|once|TRBJ2-5
CASSIGGAKGETQYF
TGTGCCAGTAGTATAGGGGGGGCCAAGGGAGAGACCCAGTACTTC
>-|TRBV14|-|TRBJ1-2
CASSRQRDPHGYTF
TGTGCCAGCAGCCGCCAGAGGGATCCCCATGGCTACACCTTC